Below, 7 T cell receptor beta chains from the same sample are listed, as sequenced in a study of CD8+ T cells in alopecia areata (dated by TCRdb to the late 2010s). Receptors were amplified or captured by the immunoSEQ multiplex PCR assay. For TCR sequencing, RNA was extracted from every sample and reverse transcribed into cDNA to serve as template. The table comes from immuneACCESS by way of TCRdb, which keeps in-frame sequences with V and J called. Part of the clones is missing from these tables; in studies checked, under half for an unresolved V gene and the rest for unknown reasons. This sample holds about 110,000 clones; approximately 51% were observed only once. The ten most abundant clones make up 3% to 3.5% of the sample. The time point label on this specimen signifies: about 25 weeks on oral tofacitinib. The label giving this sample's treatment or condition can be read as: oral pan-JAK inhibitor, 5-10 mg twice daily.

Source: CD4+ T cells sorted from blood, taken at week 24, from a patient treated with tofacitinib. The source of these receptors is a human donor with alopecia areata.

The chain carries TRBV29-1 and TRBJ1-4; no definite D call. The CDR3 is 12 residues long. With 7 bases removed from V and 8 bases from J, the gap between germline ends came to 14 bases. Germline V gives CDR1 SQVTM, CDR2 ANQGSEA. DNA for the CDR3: TGCAGCGCTGTGGCCGACGGGGAAAAACTGTTTTTT. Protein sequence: CSAVADGEKLFF.

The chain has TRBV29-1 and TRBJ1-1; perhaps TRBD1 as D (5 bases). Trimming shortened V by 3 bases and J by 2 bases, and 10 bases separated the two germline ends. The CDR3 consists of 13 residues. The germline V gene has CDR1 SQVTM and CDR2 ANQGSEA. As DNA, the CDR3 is TGCAGCGTTGAGAGGGGCTATAACACTGAAGCTTTCTTT. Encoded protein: CSVERGYNTEAFF.

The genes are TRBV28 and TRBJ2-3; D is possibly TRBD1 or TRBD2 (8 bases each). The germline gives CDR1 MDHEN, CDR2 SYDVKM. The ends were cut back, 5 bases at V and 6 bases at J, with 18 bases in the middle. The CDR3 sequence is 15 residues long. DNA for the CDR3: TGTGCCAGCAGTCCCAGGGGGCGGGGGGACGATACGCAGTATTTT. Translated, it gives CASSPRGRGDDTQYF.

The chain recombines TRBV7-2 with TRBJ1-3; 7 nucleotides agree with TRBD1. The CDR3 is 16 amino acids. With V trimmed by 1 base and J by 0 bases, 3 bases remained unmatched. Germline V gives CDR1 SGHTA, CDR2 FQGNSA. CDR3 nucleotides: TGTGCCAGCAGCTTAGTGGGACAGTTCTCTGGAAACACCATATATTTT. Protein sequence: CASSLVGQFSGNTIYF.

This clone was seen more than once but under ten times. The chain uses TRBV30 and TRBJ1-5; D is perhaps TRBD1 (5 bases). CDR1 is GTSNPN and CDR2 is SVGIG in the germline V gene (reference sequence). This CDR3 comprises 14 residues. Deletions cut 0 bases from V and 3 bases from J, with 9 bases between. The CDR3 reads CAWSVAGVNQPQHF. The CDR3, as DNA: TGTGCCTGGAGTGTAGCGGGGGTCAATCAGCCCCAGCATTTT.

CDR3 in DNA: TGTGCCAGCACCCCTTTGGGACAGGGACCAGATACGCAGTATTTT. Translating gives CASTPLGQGPDTQYF. This chain connects TRBV27 to TRBJ2-3; 9 bases agree with TRBD1. V lost 7 bases, J lost 4 bases, and 9 bases stayed unmatched. The CDR3 sequence is 15 residues long. The V gene's germline CDR1 is MNHEY and CDR2 SMNVEV (reference sequence).

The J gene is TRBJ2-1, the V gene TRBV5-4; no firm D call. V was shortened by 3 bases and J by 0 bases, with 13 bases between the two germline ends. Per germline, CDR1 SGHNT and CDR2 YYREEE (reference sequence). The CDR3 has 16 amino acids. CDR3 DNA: TGTGCCAGCAGCTCTACCACCGGGTCCTCCTACAATGAGCAGTTCTTC. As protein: CASSSTTGSSYNEQFF.